Following are 5 T cell receptor beta chains from one sample sequenced in a study of shared clonotypes between healthy human individuals. Assay: immunoSEQ multiplex PCR; the TCRdb copy retains only in-frame clones and omits some. Of around 2,000,000 clones in the sample, about 95% were seen once. It was CD45RO-negative cells, positively selected for CCR7, that made up naive CD8 cells, with terminally differentiated effector memory CD45RA+ cells excluded. The sample taken for sequencing was naive CD8+ T cells sorted from blood. The receptor set was obtained from a man aged 18 to 29 in good health.

V is TRBV7-2 and J is TRBJ2-7; the match to TRBD2 covers 14 bases. V was clipped by 5 bases and J by 5 bases; unmatched bases: 5. The length of the CDR3 is 15 residues. The germline CDR1 and CDR2 sequences are SGHTA and FQGNSA. Here the CDR3 DNA reads TGTGCCAGCAGCCACTGGACTAGCGGGAGGCACGAGCAGTACTTC. This translates into CASSHWTSGRHEQYF.

V usage is TRBV10-1 and J usage is TRBJ2-7; 10 bases line up with TRBD2. This CDR3 is built from 16 residues. Losses at the gene ends were 6 bases for V and 4 bases for J; bases not matched to a gene: 12. Looked up from germline, CDR1 is WNHNN and CDR2 is SYGVQD (reference sequence). This CDR3 reads CASSDPGLAEPYEQYF. The DNA of the CDR3 is TGCGCCAGCAGCGACCCCGGACTAGCGGAACCTTACGAGCAGTACTTC.

The rearrangement joins TRBV9 to TRBJ1-5, with no clear D. The V gene lost 0 bases and the J gene lost 6 bases, with 10 bases spanning the gap. Germline CDR1 is SGDLS and CDR2 is YYNGEE. The CDR3 is 14 residues long. This chain's CDR3 is CASSVDHVLQPQHF. The CDR3 nucleotides read TGTGCCAGCAGCGTAGATCACGTCCTTCAGCCCCAGCATTTT.

The CDR3 is CASSQVLAETYEQYF. The CDR3 nucleotides are TGCGCCAGCAGCCAAGTACTAGCGGAAACCTACGAGCAGTACTTC. The rearrangement links TRBV4-1 to TRBJ2-7; TRBD2 agrees at 8 bases. Trimming cost V 1 base and J 2 bases; bases outside gene matches: 4. There are 15 residues in the CDR3. The germline V gene encodes CDR1 MGHRA and CDR2 YSYEKL.

The chain links TRBV29-1 to TRBJ1-2, with D perhaps matching TRBD1 (5 bases). The V gene lost 2 bases and the J gene lost 4 bases, with 8 bases spanning the gap. The CDR3 contains 12 residues. CDR1 SQVTM and CDR2 ANQGSEA come from the germline V gene. In DNA form, the CDR3 reads TGCAGCGTTGAATCAGGGATCTATGGCTACACCTTC. This codes for CSVESGIYGYTF.